Listed below are T cell receptor beta chains from one sample, sequenced in a study of shared clonotypes between healthy human individuals. The repertoire was sequenced with immunoSEQ multiplex PCR; TCRdb's copy has only in-frame clones and lacks some. The table records over a million clones, approximately 98.5% of them present only once. Material: naive CD4+ T cells sorted from blood. These receptors were taken from a man aged 25 to 45 in good health. CDR3s include the opening cysteine and the closing phenylalanine or tryptophan. A D gene is named only where the DNA matches it firmly. Clone size is stated in some rows and not others, as once, few, many or a class when expanded.

>TRBD2|TRBV30|TRBJ2-1|.
CAWSRLAGDNEQFF
TGTGCCTGGAGCCGACTAGCGGGAGACAATGAGCAGTTCTTC
>.|TRBV28|TRBJ2-7|.
CASSILGRGTWNYEQYF
TGTGCCAGCAGCATCCTGGGGCGCGGGACATGGAACTACGAGCAGTACTTC
>TRBD2|TRBV7-9|TRBJ2-1|.
CASSLATTSGHPNEQFF
TGTGCCAGCAGCTTAGCGACTACTAGCGGGCACCCCAATGAGCAGTTCTTC
>TRBD2|TRBV18|TRBJ2-1|once
CASSRLAGGDFDEQFF
TGTGCCAGCTCGCGACTAGCGGGAGGCGATTTCGATGAGCAGTTCTTC
>.|TRBV29-1|TRBJ1-5|.
CSAGDLNQPQHF
TGCAGCGCCGGGGACCTTAATCAGCCCCAGCATTTT
>.|TRBV28|TRBJ1-2|.
CASSSQGVGYTF
TGTGCCAGCAGTTCACAGGGAGTTGGCTACACCTTC
>.|TRBV16|TRBJ1-3|.
CASSQSRGSSGNTIYF
TGTGCCAGCAGCCAATCGCGGGGGAGCTCTGGAAACACCATATATTTT
>TRBD2|TRBV10-3|TRBJ2-1|.
CAISRLAGGLVDNEQFF
TGTGCCATCAGTCGACTAGCGGGAGGGCTAGTAGACAATGAGCAGTTCTTC
>.|TRBV15|TRBJ1-4|.
CATSRPRGDNEKLFF
TGTGCCACCAGCAGACCCAGGGGTGATAATGAAAAACTGTTTTTT
>TRBD1|TRBV5-6|TRBJ2-7|.
CASSFIWTGHEQYF
TGTGCCAGCAGCTTTATATGGACAGGACACGAGCAGTACTTC
>.|TRBV4-3|TRBJ2-2|.
CASSGRLLTGELFF
TGCGCCAGCAGCGGTAGGCTCCTCACCGGGGAGCTGTTTTTT
>.|TRBV9|TRBJ1-4|.
CASIQSATNEKLFF
TGTGCCAGCATACAGAGCGCAACTAATGAAAAACTGTTTTTT
>.|TRBV7-9|TRBJ2-2|.
CASSTKGKRTGELFF
TGTGCCAGCAGCACTAAGGGCAAGAGGACCGGGGAGCTGTTTTTT
>.|TRBV27|TRBJ2-3|.
CASSRLALGSTDTQYF
TGTGCCAGCAGCCGGTTAGCTCTAGGTTCCACAGATACGCAGTATTTT
>.|TRBV2|TRBJ2-5|.
CASRTKGLPGETQYF
TGTGCCAGCCGGACCAAGGGACTTCCCGGGGAGACCCAGTACTTC
>.|TRBV27|TRBJ2-1|.
CASTLDWRAGEQFF
TGTGCCAGCACCCTCGATTGGAGGGCCGGTGAGCAGTTCTTC
>TRBD2|TRBV9|TRBJ2-4|.
CASSVGREGNIQYF
TGTGCCAGCAGCGTAGGCAGGGAGGGAAACATTCAGTACTTC
>.|TRBV20-1|TRBJ2-2|.
CSAVLTGELFF
TGCAGTGCTGTCCTCACCGGGGAGCTGTTTTTT
>.|TRBV28|TRBJ2-7|.
CASSLPGVQAYEQYF
TGTGCCAGCAGTTTACCAGGGGTCCAAGCCTACGAGCAGTACTTC
>.|TRBV15|TRBJ1-1|.
CATQRQSNTEAFF
TGTGCCACCCAGCGGCAATCGAACACTGAAGCTTTCTTT
>TRBD1|TRBV9|TRBJ2-7|.
CASSEGQTYEQYF
TGTGCCAGCAGCGAGGGACAGACCTACGAGCAGTACTTC
>.|TRBV7-9|TRBJ2-6|.
CASSLWNSGANVLTF
TGTGCCAGCAGCTTATGGAACTCTGGGGCCAACGTCCTGACTTTC
>TRBD1|TRBV19|TRBJ1-5|once
CASSMTGDSNQPQHF
TGTGCCAGTAGTATGACAGGGGATAGCAATCAGCCCCAGCATTTT
>.|TRBV7-2|TRBJ2-5|.
CASRSPGVQTQYF
TGTGCCAGCAGAAGTCCAGGGGTGCAGACCCAGTACTTC
>.|TRBV7-2|TRBJ1-5|.
CASSLLARGARDQPQHF
TGTGCCAGCAGCTTATTGGCGAGGGGGGCGCGGGATCAGCCCCAGCATTTT